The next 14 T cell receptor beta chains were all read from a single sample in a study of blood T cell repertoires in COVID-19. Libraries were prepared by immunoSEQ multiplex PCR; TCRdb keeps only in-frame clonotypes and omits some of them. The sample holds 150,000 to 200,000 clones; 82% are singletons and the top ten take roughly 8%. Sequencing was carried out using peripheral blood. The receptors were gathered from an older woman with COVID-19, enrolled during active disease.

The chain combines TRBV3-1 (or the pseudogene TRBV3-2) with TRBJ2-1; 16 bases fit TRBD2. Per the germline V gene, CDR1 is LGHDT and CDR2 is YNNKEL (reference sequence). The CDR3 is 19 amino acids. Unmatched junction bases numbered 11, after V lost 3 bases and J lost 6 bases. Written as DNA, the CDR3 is TGTGCCAGCAGCCACCAGCAGGGACTAGCGGGAGGGCGGGTCAATGAGCAGTTCTTC. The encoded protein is CASSHQQGLAGGRVNEQFF.

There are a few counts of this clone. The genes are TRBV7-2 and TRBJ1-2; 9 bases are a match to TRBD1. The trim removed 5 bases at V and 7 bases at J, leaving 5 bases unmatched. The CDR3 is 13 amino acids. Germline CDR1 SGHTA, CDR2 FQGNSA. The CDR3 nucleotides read TGTGCCAGCAGCCCGCGACAGGGGGGTGGCTACACCTTC. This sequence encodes CASSPRQGGGYTF.

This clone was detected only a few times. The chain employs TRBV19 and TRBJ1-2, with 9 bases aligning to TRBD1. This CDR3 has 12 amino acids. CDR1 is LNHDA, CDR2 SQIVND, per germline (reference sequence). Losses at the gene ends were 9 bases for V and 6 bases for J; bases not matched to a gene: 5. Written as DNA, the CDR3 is TGTGCCAGCTCACAGGGGGCGGATGGCTACACCTTC. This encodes CASSQGADGYTF. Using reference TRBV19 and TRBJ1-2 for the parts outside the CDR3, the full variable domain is DGGITQSPKYLFRKEGQNVTLSCEQNLNHDAMYWYRQDPGQGLRLIYYSQIVNDFQKGDIAEGYSVSREKKESFPLTVTSAQKNPTAFYLCASSQGADGYTFGSGTRLTVV.

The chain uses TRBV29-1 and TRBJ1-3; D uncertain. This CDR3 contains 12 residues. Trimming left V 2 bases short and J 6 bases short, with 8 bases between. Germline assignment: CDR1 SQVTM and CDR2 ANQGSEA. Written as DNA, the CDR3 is TGCAGCGTTGAAAGAGCCCCAAACACCATATATTTT. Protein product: CSVERAPNTIYF.

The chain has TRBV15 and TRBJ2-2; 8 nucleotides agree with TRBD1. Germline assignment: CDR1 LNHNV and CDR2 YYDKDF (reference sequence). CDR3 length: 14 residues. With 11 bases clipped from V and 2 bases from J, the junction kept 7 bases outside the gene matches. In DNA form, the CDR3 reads TGTGCCTGGGGGGCAGGGGGCAACACCGGGGAGCTGTTTTTT. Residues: CAWGAGGNTGELFF.

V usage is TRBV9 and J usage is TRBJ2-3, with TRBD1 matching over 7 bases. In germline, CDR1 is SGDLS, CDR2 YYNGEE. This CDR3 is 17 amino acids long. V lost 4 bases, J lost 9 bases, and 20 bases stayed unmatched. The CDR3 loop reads CASSPKRGPLGEETQYF. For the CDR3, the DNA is TGTGCCAGCAGCCCAAAGAGGGGGCCACTAGGCGAAGAGACGCAGTATTTT.

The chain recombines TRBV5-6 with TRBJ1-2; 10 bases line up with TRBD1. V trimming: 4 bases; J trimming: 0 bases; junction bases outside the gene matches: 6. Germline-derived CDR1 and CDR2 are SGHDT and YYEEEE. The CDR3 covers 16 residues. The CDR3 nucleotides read TGTGCCAGCAGCATAGACAGGGGGCTAGCTAACTATGGCTACACCTTC. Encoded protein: CASSIDRGLANYGYTF.

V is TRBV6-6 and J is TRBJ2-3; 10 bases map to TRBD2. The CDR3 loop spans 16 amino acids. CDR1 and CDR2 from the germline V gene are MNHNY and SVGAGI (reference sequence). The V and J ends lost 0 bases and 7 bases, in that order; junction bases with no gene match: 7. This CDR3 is CASSYSTLAGVYTQYF. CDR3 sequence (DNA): TGTGCCAGCAGTTACTCGACCCTAGCGGGAGTATATACGCAGTATTTT.

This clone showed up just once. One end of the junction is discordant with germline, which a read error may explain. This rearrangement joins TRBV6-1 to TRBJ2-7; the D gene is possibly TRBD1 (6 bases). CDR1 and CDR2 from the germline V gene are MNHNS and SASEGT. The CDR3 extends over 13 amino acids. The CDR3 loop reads CASREDRTYEQYF. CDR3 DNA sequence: TGTGCCAGCAGGGAAGACAGGACCTACGAGCAGTACTTC.

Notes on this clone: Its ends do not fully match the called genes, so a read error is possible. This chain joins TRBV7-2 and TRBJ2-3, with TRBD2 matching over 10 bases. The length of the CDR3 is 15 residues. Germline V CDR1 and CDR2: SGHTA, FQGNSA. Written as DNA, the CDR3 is TGTGCCAGCAGCTTAGAGGGGGCGTGGGGGACTAGCGAGGATTTT. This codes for CASSLEGAWGTSEDF.

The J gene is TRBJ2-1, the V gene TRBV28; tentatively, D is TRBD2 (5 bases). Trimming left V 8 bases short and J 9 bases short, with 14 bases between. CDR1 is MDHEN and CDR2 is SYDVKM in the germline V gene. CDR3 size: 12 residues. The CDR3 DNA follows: TGTGCCAGCTCGACTTTGGGGAGTGAGCAGTTCTTC. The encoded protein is CASSTLGSEQFF.

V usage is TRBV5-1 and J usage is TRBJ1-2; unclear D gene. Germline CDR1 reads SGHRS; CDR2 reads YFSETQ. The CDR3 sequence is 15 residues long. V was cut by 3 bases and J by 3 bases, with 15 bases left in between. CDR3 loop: CASSSGGAGDYGYTF. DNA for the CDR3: TGCGCCAGCAGCTCGGGCGGCGCGGGCGACTATGGCTACACCTTC.

CDR3 coding DNA: TGTGCCAGCAGTTTTGAGGATAACTATGGCTACACCTTC. Its translation: CASSFEDNYGYTF. This chain connects TRBV6-5 to TRBJ1-2; D gene ambiguous. Per the germline V gene, CDR1 is MNHEY and CDR2 is SVGAGI. The CDR3 is 13 amino acids. The ends were cut back, 4 bases at V and 1 base at J, with 7 bases in the middle.

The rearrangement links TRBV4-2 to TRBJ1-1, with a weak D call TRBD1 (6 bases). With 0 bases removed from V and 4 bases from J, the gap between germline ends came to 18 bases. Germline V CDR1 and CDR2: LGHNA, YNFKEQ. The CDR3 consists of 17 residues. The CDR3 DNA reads TGTGCCAGCAGCCAAGATCCACAGGGAGGGGTACTCACTGAAGCTTTCTTT. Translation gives CASSQDPQGGVLTEAFF.